The rows below give T cell receptor beta chains drawn from one sample of a study of T cell clones after liver transplantation. Here immunoSEQ multiplex PCR was the method, and the copy in TCRdb shows in-frame clones only, minus some. Of about 15,000 clones in the sample, 85% to 95% are singletons; the top ten hold less than 60%. The specimen was CD8+ T cells from blood, collected before liver transplant. The receptor set was obtained from a human donor who received a liver transplant. Both conserved end residues are part of each CDR3. The D gene is left open where the match is weak. Size values are once, few and many counts, or a class for expanded clones, and some rows have none.

v_gene	j_gene	d_gene	abundance	CDR3aa
TRBV11-2	TRBJ1-3	.	once	CASSFNSFSSGNTIYF
TRBV6-5	TRBJ2-1	.	.	CASTPGVSYNEQFF
TRBV6-1	TRBJ2-3	TRBD1	.	CASSEGDRINTQYF
TRBV13	TRBJ2-7	TRBD2	once	CASSPTSGKREQYF
TRBV11-3	TRBJ2-7	.	.	CASSLASEQYF
TRBV19	TRBJ2-1	TRBD2	.	CASGAGGPRAEQFF
TRBV5-4	TRBJ1-1	.	.	CASSFGYTEAFF
TRBV6-1	TRBJ2-1	.	.	CASSEWGRSSYNEQFF
TRBV6-1	TRBJ2-2	.	.	CASRDGAGELFF
TRBV19	TRBJ2-1	.	.	CASSILPGANEQFF
TRBV6-1	TRBJ2-2	TRBD2	.	CASSVRSGRAVNTGELFF
TRBV9	TRBJ2-7	TRBD1	.	CASSVGDSNYEQYF
TRBV19	TRBJ1-2	.	.	CASSNSYGYTF
TRBV6-5	TRBJ2-1	.	.	CASSYSELASYNEQFF
TRBV19	TRBJ1-3	.	.	CASSIDPGGVGNTIYF